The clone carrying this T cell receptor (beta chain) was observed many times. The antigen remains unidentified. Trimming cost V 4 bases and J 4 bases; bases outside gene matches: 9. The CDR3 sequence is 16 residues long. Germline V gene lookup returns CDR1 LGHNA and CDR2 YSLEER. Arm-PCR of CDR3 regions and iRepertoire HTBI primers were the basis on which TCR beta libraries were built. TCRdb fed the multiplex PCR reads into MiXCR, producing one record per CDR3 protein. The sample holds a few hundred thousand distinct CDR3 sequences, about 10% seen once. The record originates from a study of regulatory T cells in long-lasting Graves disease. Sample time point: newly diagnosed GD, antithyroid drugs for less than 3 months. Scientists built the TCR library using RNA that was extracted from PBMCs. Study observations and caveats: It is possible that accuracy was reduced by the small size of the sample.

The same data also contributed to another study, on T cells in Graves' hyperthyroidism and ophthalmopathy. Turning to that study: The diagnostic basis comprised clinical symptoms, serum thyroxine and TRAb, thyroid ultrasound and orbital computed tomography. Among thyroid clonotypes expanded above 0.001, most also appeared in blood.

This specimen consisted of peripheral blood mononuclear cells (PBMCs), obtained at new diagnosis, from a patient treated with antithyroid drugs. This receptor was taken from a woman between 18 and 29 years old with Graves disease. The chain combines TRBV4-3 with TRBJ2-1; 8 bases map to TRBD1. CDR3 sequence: CASSPRWDRLYNEQFF. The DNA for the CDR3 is TGCGCCAGCAGCCCGCGCTGGGACAGGCTTTACAATGAGCAGTTCTTC.